This T cell receptor beta chain was captured in a study of cytomegalovirus exposure and HLA in healthy donors. Broader study findings: The likely explanation for a cluster of highly shared sequence variants was sequencing artifact. A missense DCLRE1C variant was associated with V- and J-gene trimming of TCR beta chains in a later analysis, and an independent cohort replicated the association.

A note on this clone: As yet, its antigen is unknown.

All donors participated as healthy donors of bone marrow. V dropped 0 bases and J dropped 6; count of bases not matched to a gene: 6. CDR3 size: 16 residues. Germline assignment: CDR1 ENHRY and CDR2 SYGVKD. The PCR contained 60 Vbeta and 13 Jbeta primers. Clones were read by immunoSEQ multiplex PCR, and TCRdb kept only the in-frame ones, dropping some. This sample has 120,000 to 150,000 clones; about 82% occur once, and the top ten carry 3% to 3.5%. This receptor was taken from a male donor in good health and CMV-seronegative. Sample: PBMCs. The chain links TRBV10-3 to TRBJ1-5; 9 bases match TRBD1. CDR3 sequence reads: CAISESSGTGPQPQHF. The CDR3 DNA reads TGTGCCATCAGTGAGTCCTCCGGGACAGGGCCTCAGCCCCAGCATTTT.